This section outlines one T cell receptor beta chain sequence together with its context. Its cognate antigen is unknown. The V end was cut by 5 bases, the J end by 8 bases, with 16 bases between. The germline CDR1 and CDR2 sequences are SGHTA and FQGNSA. The length of the CDR3 is 14 residues. These data are taken from a study of cytomegalovirus exposure and HLA in healthy donors. Study-level results: TCR association rates varied by HLA locus in a later analysis, with DRB1 highest and HLA-C lowest.

60 Vbeta and 13 Jbeta primers were used in PCR. Here immunoSEQ multiplex PCR was the method, and the copy in TCRdb shows in-frame clones only, minus some. The sample consists of under 200,000 clones, about 71% of them appearing once. The clonotype comes from a man aged 45-65 years in good health and CMV-seronegative. What was sequenced was PBMCs. The rearrangement joins TRBV7-2 to TRBJ2-1; TRBD2 is a possible D gene (6 bases). The CDR3 spells CASSPGGALYEQFF. CDR3 nucleotides: TGTGCCAGCAGCCCCGGCGGGGCCCTTTATGAGCAGTTCTTC.